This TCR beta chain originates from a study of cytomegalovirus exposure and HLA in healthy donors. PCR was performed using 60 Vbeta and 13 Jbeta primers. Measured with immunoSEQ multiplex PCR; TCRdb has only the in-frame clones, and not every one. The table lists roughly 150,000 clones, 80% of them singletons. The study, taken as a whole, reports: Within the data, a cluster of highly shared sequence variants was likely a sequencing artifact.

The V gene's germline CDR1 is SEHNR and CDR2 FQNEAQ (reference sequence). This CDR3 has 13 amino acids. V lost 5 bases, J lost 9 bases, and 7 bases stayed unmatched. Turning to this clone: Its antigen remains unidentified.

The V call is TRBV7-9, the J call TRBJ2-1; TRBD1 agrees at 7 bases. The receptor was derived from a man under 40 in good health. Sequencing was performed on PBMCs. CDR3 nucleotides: TGTGCCAGCAGCCCCCCTTCAGGGGGTGAGCAGTTCTTC. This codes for CASSPPSGGEQFF.